These T cell receptor beta chains were read from a single sample in a study of T cell responses to AZD1222 COVID-19 vaccine. This table comes from immunoSEQ multiplex PCR, and its TCRdb copy is limited to in-frame clones, with some not included. The table shows approximately 77,000 clones, with more than 85% occurring only once. Sequenced here: peripheral blood, sampled 28 days after the second AZD1222 dose. The source is an adult who received the AZD1222 COVID-19 vaccine. The CDR3 runs from the conserved cysteine through the conserved F or W. The D gene is left open where the match is weak. Clone size appears in some rows only: once, few, many, or a class for an expanded clone.

v_call	clone_size	j_call	d_call	cdr3_aa	cdr3_nt
TRBV4-1	NA	TRBJ1-6	NA	CASSPSGEGPNSPLHF	TGCGCCAGCAGCCCGTCAGGTGAGGGGCCCAATTCACCCCTCCACTTT
TRBV21-1	once	TRBJ1-2	NA	CASSRGDRDGYTF	TGTGCCAGCAGCAGAGGGGACAGGGACGGCTACACCTTC
TRBV14	NA	TRBJ1-1	NA	CASSHSFVAFF	TGTGCCAGCAGCCATTCCTTTGTGGCTTTCTTT
TRBV6-1	NA	TRBJ2-3	TRBD2	CASSDPTSGFSTDTQYF	TGTGCCAGCAGTGACCCAACTAGCGGGTTTAGCACAGATACGCAGTATTTT
TRBV5-1	NA	TRBJ1-2	NA	CASSLGQGLNANYGYTF	TGCGCCAGCAGCTTGGGTCAGGGCCTAAACGCTAATTATGGCTACACCTTC
TRBV4-1	NA	TRBJ2-3	NA	CASSQIADTDTQYF	TGCGCCAGCAGCCAAATTGCGGACACAGATACGCAGTATTTT
TRBV12-3/TRBV12-4	NA	TRBJ2-6	NA	CASTPWGANVLTF	TGTGCCAGCACCCCCTGGGGGGCCAACGTCCTGACTTTC
TRBV6-5	NA	TRBJ1-2	NA	CASRQDRSGYTF	TGTGCCAGCAGGCAAGACAGGTCGGGCTACACCTTC
TRBV5-8	NA	TRBJ1-2	NA	CASSLTGLGYGYTF	TGTGCCAGCAGCTTGACGGGACTCGGATATGGCTACACCTTC
TRBV29-1	few	TRBJ2-1	NA	CSIWGNSYNEQFF	TGCAGCATCTGGGGGAATTCCTACAATGAGCAGTTCTTC
TRBV20-1	NA	TRBJ2-3	NA	CSARPLCQYF	TGCAGTGCTAGACCCCTGTGTCAGTATTTT
TRBV14	few	TRBJ1-2	NA	CASSQDWWESRQPGYGYTF	TGTGCCAGCAGCCAAGATTGGTGGGAAAGTAGACAGCCGGGGTATGGCTACACCTTC
TRBV30	NA	TRBJ1-4	TRBD1	CAWSLLPPGQGNEKLFF	TGTGCCTGGAGTCTCCTACCGCCGGGACAGGGAAATGAAAAACTGTTTTTT
TRBV9	NA	TRBJ1-1	NA	CASSVARNTEAFF	TGTGCCAGCAGCGTTGCCAGGAACACTGAAGCTTTCTTT
TRBV10-1	NA	TRBJ2-2	NA	CASGQRTQNTGELFF	TGCGCCAGCGGCCAGCGGACACAGAACACCGGGGAGCTGTTTTTT
TRBV10-3	NA	TRBJ2-7	TRBD1	CAMGQSSEQYF	TGTGCCATGGGACAGTCATCCGAGCAGTACTTC
TRBV7-9	NA	TRBJ1-5	NA	CASSLANQPQHF	TGTGCCAGCAGCTTAGCGAATCAGCCCCAGCATTTT
TRBV7-2	NA	TRBJ1-3	TRBD1	CASSFWSRGASSGNTIYF	TGTGCCAGCAGCTTCTGGAGCAGGGGGGCCAGCTCTGGAAACACCATATATTTT
TRBV7-8	NA	TRBJ2-7	NA	CASSSLGPSGAYEQYF	TGTGCCAGCAGCTCCCTGGGACCCTCCGGGGCGTACGAGCAGTACTTC
TRBV6-5	few	TRBJ1-1	NA	CASSVGGENTEAFF	TGTGCCAGCAGCGTTGGGGGGGAGAACACTGAAGCTTTCTTT
TRBV9	NA	TRBJ1-3	TRBD1	CASSVQEGAGGNTIYF	TGTGCCAGCAGCGTGCAGGAGGGGGCAGGGGGAAACACCATATATTTT
TRBV27	NA	TRBJ1-4	NA	CASSLTGGRYEKLFF	TGTGCCAGCAGTTTAACGGGGGGACGGTATGAAAAACTGTTTTTT
TRBV6-2/TRBV6-3	NA	TRBJ2-7	TRBD2	CASSYGAGVYEQYF	TGTGCCAGCAGTTACGGGGCGGGAGTCTACGAGCAGTACTTC
TRBV28	NA	TRBJ1-2	NA	CASSLSRPFRAVSNYGYTF	TGTGCCAGCAGTTTATCCCGCCCGTTTAGGGCGGTCTCCAACTATGGCTACACCTTC
TRBV11-3	NA	TRBJ2-3	NA	CASSLRAGTDTQYF	TGTGCCAGCAGCTTGCGGGCGGGCACAGATACGCAGTATTTT
TRBV28	NA	TRBJ2-5	NA	CASSPPKETQYF	TGTGCCAGCAGTCCCCCCAAGGAGACCCAGTACTTC
TRBV11-2	NA	TRBJ2-1	TRBD2	CASSRGLAGEVYGEQFF	TGTGCCAGCAGCCGGGGACTAGCGGGAGAGGTTTACGGTGAGCAGTTCTTC
TRBV18	NA	TRBJ2-1	TRBD1	CASSPRTGSYNEQFF	TGTGCCAGCTCACCAAGGACAGGCTCCTACAATGAGCAGTTCTTC
TRBV7-9	few	TRBJ2-7	NA	CASRQGSYGQYF	TGTGCCAGCAGGCAGGGGTCCTACGGGCAGTACTTC
TRBV11-2	NA	TRBJ2-7	NA	CASSLEVGLYEQYF	TGTGCCAGCAGCTTAGAGGTGGGTTTGTACGAGCAGTACTTC
TRBV19	NA	TRBJ2-2	TRBD2	CASEASGRAIGELFF	TGTGCCTCGGAGGCTAGCGGGAGGGCAATCGGGGAGCTGTTTTTT
TRBV9	NA	TRBJ2-2	NA	CASSVDLDGPQTGELFF	TGTGCCAGCAGCGTAGACTTGGACGGGCCGCAAACCGGGGAGCTGTTTTTT
TRBV5-1	NA	TRBJ2-3	TRBD2	CASSWGLEREGPTDTQYF	TGCGCCAGCAGCTGGGGGCTGGAGCGGGAGGGCCCCACAGATACGCAGTATTTT
TRBV24-1	NA	TRBJ1-4	NA	CATSEFRAQCNEKLFF	TGTGCCACCAGTGAGTTTAGAGCCCAGTGTAATGAAAAACTGTTTTTT
TRBV7-9	NA	TRBJ2-1	TRBD2	CASSLRGTSGSANNEQFF	TGTGCCAGCAGCTTAAGAGGGACTAGCGGGAGTGCCAACAATGAGCAGTTCTTC
TRBV15	NA	TRBJ2-5	NA	CATSRPEQGSRGETQYF	TGTGCCACCAGCAGACCCGAACAAGGGTCGAGAGGGGAGACCCAGTACTTC
TRBV11-2	NA	TRBJ2-5	TRBD1	CASSSTGPVRQETQYF	TGTGCCAGCAGCTCGACAGGGCCGGTGCGACAAGAGACCCAGTACTTC
TRBV18	NA	TRBJ1-1	NA	CASSPNGNTEAFF	TGTGCCAGCTCACCGAACGGGAACACTGAAGCTTTCTTT
TRBV19	once	TRBJ1-1	NA	CASTLPGEYTEAFF	TGTGCCAGTACCCTCCCGGGGGAATACACTGAAGCTTTCTTT
TRBV29-1	NA	TRBJ1-1	NA	CSVARGTMNTEAFF	TGCAGCGTTGCCCGGGGGACGATGAACACTGAAGCTTTCTTT
TRBV5-1	NA	TRBJ2-1	NA	CASSLDSSYNEQFF	TGCGCCAGCAGCTTGGACTCCTCCTACAATGAGCAGTTCTTC
TRBV27	once	TRBJ2-7	NA	CASSVRETYEQYF	TGTGCCAGCAGTGTCCGGGAGACCTACGAGCAGTACTTC
TRBV5-6	NA	TRBJ2-1	NA	CASSPLGSNSYNEQFF	TGTGCCAGCAGCCCGTTAGGCAGTAACTCCTACAATGAGCAGTTCTTC
TRBV6-1	NA	TRBJ1-4	NA	CASSGRPYRRQAEKLFF	TGTGCCAGCAGTGGACGGCCCTACAGGCGCCAGGCGGAAAAACTGTTTTTT
TRBV19	NA	TRBJ1-2	NA	CASSMQGHYGYTF	TGTGCCAGTAGTATGCAGGGCCACTATGGCTACACCTTC
TRBV5-1	NA	TRBJ2-2	NA	CATPSGDSPNTGELFF	TGCGCCACCCCGTCGGGTGACAGTCCTAACACCGGGGAGCTGTTTTTT
TRBV7-2	NA	TRBJ2-3	NA	CASSFPPWRNTDTQYF	TGTGCCAGCAGCTTTCCCCCATGGCGGAACACAGATACGCAGTATTTT